The 11 T cell receptor beta chains below come from one sample, sequenced in a study of blood T cell repertoires in COVID-19. Using immunoSEQ multiplex PCR, the repertoire was profiled, and TCRdb retains in-frame clones only, with some absent. There are tens of thousands of clones in the sample; over 80% occur only once, and 3.6% lies in the top ten. The sequencing sample was made of peripheral blood. These receptors came from a man in his forties with COVID-19, enrolled during active disease.

The chain links TRBV2 to TRBJ2-5, with D possibly TRBD1 on 6 matching bases. The CDR3 totals 16 residues. Germline V CDR1 and CDR2: SNHLY, FYNNEI. Trimming pared 5 bases from V and 1 base from J, leaving 17 bases between. The CDR3 reads CASSLGNRDTQETQYF. CDR3 bases: TGTGCCAGCAGTCTAGGGAACAGGGACACCCAAGAGACCCAGTACTTC.

V and J are TRBV5-1 and TRBJ2-4, with D tentatively TRBD2 (6 bases). Trimming left V 4 bases short and J 2 bases short, with 13 bases between. Germline values: CDR1 SGHRS, CDR2 YFSETQ. CDR3 length equals 15 residues. The CDR3 loop is CASSLEAGSKNIQYF. The CDR3 DNA follows: TGCGCCAGCAGCCTGGAGGCGGGGTCCAAAAACATTCAGTACTTC.

The V gene is TRBV5-1, the J gene TRBJ2-5, with TRBD1 identical over 8 bases. This CDR3 has 15 amino acids. V trimming: 4 bases; J trimming: 1 base; junction bases outside the gene matches: 6. Germline V gene sequence: CDR1 SGHRS, CDR2 YFSETQ. The CDR3 nucleotides are TGCGCCAGCAGCATACAGGGGACAGGCCAAGAGACCCAGTACTTC. This sequence encodes CASSIQGTGQETQYF.

The chain employs TRBV18 and TRBJ2-7; 7 nucleotides match TRBD1. Trimming cost V 6 bases and J 5 bases; bases outside gene matches: 13. Germline lookup yields CDR1 KGHSH and CDR2 LQKENI. This CDR3 contains 15 residues. The CDR3 sequence is CASSSLEGARNEQYF. CDR3 bases: TGTGCCAGCTCGTCTTTAGAGGGGGCGCGGAACGAGCAGTACTTC.

The rearrangement links TRBV10-1 to TRBJ2-5; a possible D gene is TRBD2 (6 bases). Trimming shortened V by 0 bases and J by 4 bases, and 12 bases separated the two germline ends. Germline lookup yields CDR1 WNHNN and CDR2 SYGVQD (reference sequence). The CDR3 is 15 residues long. CDR3 sequence reads: CASSESILGGETQYF. For the CDR3, the DNA is TGCGCCAGCAGTGAGTCGATTTTGGGGGGAGAGACCCAGTACTTC.

This chain joins TRBV28 and TRBJ1-5; D unresolved. Trimming took off 6 bases at V and 5 bases at J, with 8 bases between the two ends. Germline lookup yields CDR1 MDHEN and CDR2 SYDVKM. The CDR3 is 12 residues long. CDR3 DNA sequence: TGTGCCAGCAGCTCCCCGTATCAGCCCCAGCATTTT. Its translation is CASSSPYQPQHF.

The chain links TRBV21-1 to TRBJ1-4; the D call TRBD1 from the table was never checked on the DNA. TRBV21-1 is marked as a pseudogene. This CDR3 is 14 amino acids long. CDR3 loop: CASSTLPVNEKLFF. As DNA, the CDR3 is TGTGCCAGCAGCACCCTCCCAGTTAATGAAAAACTGTTTTTT.

The chain is built from TRBV11-2 and TRBJ2-2; D uncertain. V was cut by 2 bases and J by 4 bases, with 8 bases left in between. The germline gives CDR1 SGHAT, CDR2 FQNNGV. The length of the CDR3 is 14 residues. This chain's CDR3 is CASSLLVVTGELFF. The CDR3 region has the DNA TGTGCCAGCAGCTTATTAGTAGTCACCGGGGAGCTGTTTTTT. The full variable domain, completed using reference TRBV11-2 and TRBJ2-2, is EAGVAQSPRYKIIEKRQSVAFWCNPISGHATLYWYQQILGQGPKLLIQFQNNGVVDDSQLPKDRFSAERLKGVDSTLKIQPAKLEDSAVYLCASSLLVVTGELFFGEGSRLTVL.

The chain couples TRBV9 to TRBJ2-5, with 7 bases fitting TRBD1. The trim removed 4 bases at V and 4 bases at J, leaving 10 bases unmatched. CDR3 length: 15 amino acids. CDR1 and CDR2 from the germline V gene are SGDLS and YYNGEE. The CDR3: CASSTRQGSIETQYF. Here the CDR3 DNA reads TGTGCCAGCAGCACCCGACAGGGATCTATAGAGACCCAGTACTTC.

The rearrangement links TRBV5-1 to TRBJ1-2, with TRBD1 as a possible D gene (5 bases). V gave up 1 base and J gave up 0 bases, with 10 bases separating them. This CDR3 has 15 amino acids. Germline assignment: CDR1 SGHRS and CDR2 YFSETQ. DNA for the CDR3: TGCGCCAGCAGCTTGATGGCAGGGACTAACTATGGCTACACCTTC. This sequence encodes CASSLMAGTNYGYTF. The variable domain in full, with the rest retrieved from reference TRBV5-1 and TRBJ1-2, is KAGVTQTPRYLIKTRGQQVTLSCSPISGHRSVSWYQQTPGQGLQFLFEYFSETQRNKGNFPGRFSGRQFSNSRSEMNVSTLELGDSALYLCASSLMAGTNYGYTFGSGTRLTVV.

The V gene is TRBV30, the J gene TRBJ2-1; D is possibly TRBD2 (6 bases). Trimming stripped 0 bases from V and 7 bases from J, with 10 bases between. CDR3 length: 13 residues. From germline, CDR1 is GTSNPN and CDR2 SVGIG (reference sequence). The CDR3, as DNA: TGTGCCTGGAGTGTGCGCCGGGGGAATGAGCAGTTCTTC. It encodes CAWSVRRGNEQFF.